This T cell receptor (beta chain) was recovered during a study of T cell changes during pregnancy in multiple sclerosis. Libraries were prepared by immunoSEQ multiplex PCR; TCRdb keeps only in-frame clonotypes and omits some of them. The repertoire consists of approximately 80,000 clones, with 91% occurring once and the leading ten covering roughly 4%. This CDR3 has 17 amino acids. J gave up 1 base and V 3 bases, and 10 bases lay outside the gene matches. Germline V CDR1 and CDR2: SGHRS, YFSETQ. The gene calls are TRBV5-1 and TRBJ1-3; 7 nucleotides agree with TRBD1. This material consisted of PBMCs, taken in the first trimester of pregnancy. This receptor was obtained from a female donor in good health, serving as a control in a pregnancy study. Some clones in this sample may be carry-over from other donors' samples. The CDR3 region is CASSSRRQGLSGNTIYF. CDR3 coding DNA: TGCGCCAGCAGCTCGAGAAGACAGGGTTTGTCTGGAAACACCATATATTTT.